This passage covers 21 T cell receptor beta chains from one sample sequenced in a study of T cell repertoires in cytomegalovirus infection. These receptors are not linked to any known antigen. TCRdb re-called the reads through MiXCR, storing one row per CDR3 protein. Of around 100,000 distinct CDR3 sequences in the sample, roughly a tenth were seen once. Sequencing input: PBMCs, sequenced either directly or after in vitro stimulation (not recorded which). The receptors shown here come from a human donor in good health (CMV status not recorded). Some clones in this sample may be carry-over from other donors' samples.

This clonotype appeared many times. This sequence joins TRBV7-9 and TRBJ1-2; D not certain. Germline CDR1 and CDR2: SEHNR and FQNEAQ (reference sequence). V gave up 5 bases and J gave up 6 bases, with 16 bases separating them. This CDR3 spans 14 amino acids. The CDR3, as DNA: TGTGCCAGCAGCCCCCGGGTCGGCTTGGATGGCTACACCTTC. Protein product: CASSPRVGLDGYTF.

The rearrangement uses TRBV5-1 and TRBJ1-2; no clear D gene. Trimming removed 2 bases from V and 2 bases from J, with 7 bases in between. CDR1 is SGHRS and CDR2 is YFSETQ in the germline V gene. The CDR3 runs 13 residues. CDR3 sequence: CASSLTANYGYTF. CDR3 DNA sequence: TGCGCCAGCAGCTTAACAGCAAACTATGGCTACACCTTC.

This clonotype was observed at least ten times. The chain employs TRBV7-9 and TRBJ2-1; 9 nucleotides line up with TRBD2. CDR1 SEHNR and CDR2 FQNEAQ come from the germline V gene (reference sequence). This CDR3 contains 14 residues. J was trimmed by 6 bases and V by 3 bases; bases with no gene match: 3. In DNA form, the CDR3 reads TGTGCCAGCAGCTTGGGACTAGCCTTCAATGAGCAGTTCTTC. Protein: CASSLGLAFNEQFF.

In its sample, this clonotype was seen a few times. V gene TRBV2 combines with J gene TRBJ2-7; the D gene could be TRBD1 or TRBD2 (5 bases each). This CDR3 spans 12 amino acids. From germline, CDR1 is SNHLY and CDR2 FYNNEI. Deletions cut 3 bases from V and 5 bases from J, with 8 bases between. CDR3 sequence (DNA): TGTGCCAGCAGTGAGCAGGGACACGAGCAGTACGTC. Translating gives CASSEQGHEQYV.

The V call is TRBV28, the J call TRBJ1-3; no clear D gene. CDR1 is MDHEN, CDR2 SYDVKM, per germline. The CDR3 loop spans 17 amino acids. V shed 7 bases and J shed 0 bases, with 19 bases lying between them. CDR3 in amino acids: CASIRATVSYSGNTIYF. In DNA, the CDR3 is TGTGCCAGCATCCGGGCCACCGTATCCTACTCTGGAAACACCATATATTTT.

This clonotype was observed at least ten times. V and J are TRBV28 and TRBJ2-5; possibly TRBD1 or TRBD2 for D (5 bases each). V was trimmed by 2 bases and J by 5 bases, leaving 9 bases between them. Germline V gives CDR1 MDHEN, CDR2 SYDVKM. The CDR3 extends over 13 amino acids. The CDR3: CASSLGGTETQYF. In DNA form, the CDR3 reads TGTGCCAGCAGTTTAGGGGGAACGGAGACCCAGTACTTC.

This clonotype was counted ten times or more. The rearrangement joins TRBV7-9 to TRBJ2-5; D is perhaps TRBD2 (6 bases). CDR3 length: 16 residues. The germline V and J ends were trimmed by 5 bases and 5 bases, with 21 bases remaining between them. Germline V gene lookup returns CDR1 SEHNR and CDR2 FQNEAQ (reference sequence). The CDR3 region has the DNA TGTGCCAGCAGCCAGGGACTCACCCCCACGTGGGAGACCCAGTACTTC. Translated: CASSQGLTPTWETQYF.

The chain links TRBV6-2 or TRBV6-3 to TRBJ1-1, with D perhaps TRBD1 (6 bases). V lost 6 bases to trimming and J lost 3 bases, with 14 bases between them. CDR3 size: 14 residues. CDR1 is MNHEY and CDR2 is SVGEGT in the germline V gene. The CDR3 spells CASRGGRLDTEAFF. Here the CDR3 DNA reads TGTGCCAGCAGGGGGGGCAGGTTGGACACTGAAGCTTTCTTT.

The chain recombines TRBV6-2 or TRBV6-3 with TRBJ1-1; D remains unclear. The CDR3 consists of 14 residues. CDR1 and CDR2 from the germline V gene are MNHEY and SVGEGT. Trimming left V 7 bases short and J 5 bases short, with 17 bases between. CDR3 amino acids: CASIGQDDRTEAFF. The CDR3 DNA sequence: TGTGCCAGCATCGGGCAAGACGATCGAACTGAAGCTTTCTTT.

CDR3 sequence (DNA): TGTGCCAGCAGCGGATACCCGGATGCTTTCTTT. It encodes CASSGYPDAFF. The V and J genes are TRBV5-5 and TRBJ1-1, with D uncertain. With 4 bases removed from V and 11 bases from J, the gap between germline ends came to 12 bases. This CDR3 is 11 amino acids long. Germline CDR1 and CDR2: SGHKS and YYEKEE (reference sequence).

The V gene is TRBV6-2 or TRBV6-3, the J gene TRBJ2-7; 7 nucleotides match TRBD2. The CDR3 is 15 residues long. With 2 bases clipped from V and 3 bases from J, the junction kept 7 bases outside the gene matches. Germline CDR1 reads MNHEY; CDR2 reads SVGEGT. CDR3 nucleotide sequence: TGTGCCAGCAGTTACGGACTAGATAACGGCTACGAGCAGTACGTC. This gives the protein CASSYGLDNGYEQYV.

This clonotype was found many times. The chain recombines TRBV19 with TRBJ1-1; D uncertain. The V gene lost 4 bases and the J gene lost 1 base, with 13 bases spanning the gap. The germline V gene encodes CDR1 LNHDA and CDR2 SQIVND (reference sequence). This CDR3 is built from 15 residues. The CDR3 DNA reads TGTGCCAGTAGTAAAAAGGTTGGCCAGAACACTGAAGCTTTCTTT. This gives the protein CASSKKVGQNTEAFF.

At least ten counts were recorded for this clonotype. The chain combines TRBV6-5 with TRBJ2-2; TRBD1 agrees at 9 bases. V gave up 6 bases and J gave up 3 bases; unmatched junction bases: 11. There are 17 residues in the CDR3. The V gene's germline CDR1 is MNHEY and CDR2 SVGAGI. CDR3 nucleotide sequence: TGTGCCAGCAGCCGCCAAACAGGGGGCGCGTACACCGGGGAGCTGTTTTTT. It specifies CASSRQTGGAYTGELFF.

The J gene is TRBJ1-5, the V gene TRBV6-1, with a tentative D call TRBD1 (5 bases). V gave up 6 bases and J gave up 0 bases, with 18 bases separating them. Germline CDR1 is MNHNS and CDR2 is SASEGT. This CDR3 spans 17 amino acids. The CDR3 protein is CASRRDASLASNQPQHF. CDR3 DNA sequence: TGTGCCAGCAGAAGGGACGCAAGTCTTGCTAGCAATCAGCCCCAGCATTTT.

The chain has TRBV5-4 and TRBJ1-4; a weak D match, TRBD1 (6 bases). The CDR3 extends over 15 amino acids. V lost 5 bases to trimming and J lost 5 bases, with 16 bases between them. CDR1 is SGHNT and CDR2 is YYREEE in the germline V gene (reference sequence). CDR3 residues: CASRPGGRENEKLFF. The CDR3 region has the DNA TGTGCCAGCAGGCCGGGGGGCAGGGAGAATGAAAAACTGTTTTTT.

As to this clonotype: A read error is possible here, since a much larger clone lies one base away. It is unclear where the CDR3 begins or ends on the DNA, so no DNA is shown, and the CDR3 is as TCRdb lists it. The CDR3 spells CSVAEGTQCF. The J gene is TRBJ2-3, the V gene TRBV29-1; the table gives TRBD2 as D, unverified against the DNA. The CDR3 comprises 10 residues, both ends counted. Looked up from germline, CDR1 is SQVTM and CDR2 is ANQGSEA.

This clonotype showed up many times. The rearrangement joins TRBV7-9 to TRBJ1-4; no clear D gene. Trimming pared 4 bases from V and 3 bases from J, leaving 6 bases between. The CDR3 covers 13 residues. The V gene's germline CDR1 is SEHNR and CDR2 FQNEAQ (reference sequence). The CDR3 sequence is CASSSSANEKLFF. The CDR3 DNA is TGTGCCAGCAGCTCCTCCGCTAATGAAAAACTGTTTTTT.

In this sample, this clonotype turned up many times. The chain employs TRBV4-1 and TRBJ2-2; 8 nucleotides align to TRBD2. With 0 bases clipped from V and 3 bases from J, the junction kept 0 bases outside the gene matches. Germline lookup yields CDR1 MGHRA and CDR2 YSYEKL. The CDR3 sequence is 15 residues long. CDR3: CASSQELADTGELFF. The CDR3 coding sequence is TGCGCCAGCAGCCAAGAACTAGCGGACACCGGGGAGCTGTTTTTT.

In this sample, this clonotype turned up many times. CDR3: CAIQQGGMLSYEQYF. Here the CDR3 DNA reads TGTGCCATCCAACAGGGGGGGATGCTCAGCTACGAGCAGTACTTC. The chain couples TRBV28 to TRBJ2-7, with D tentatively TRBD1 (8 bases). Germline V lookup: CDR1 MDHEN, CDR2 SYDVKM. V lost 10 bases and J 3 bases, leaving 22 bases between the germline ends. The CDR3 consists of 15 residues.

At least ten counts were recorded for this clonotype. DNA of the CDR3: TGCGCCAGCAGCTTGAACGACAGGGACGATGAGCAGTTCTTC. It specifies CASSLNDRDDEQFF. V and J are TRBV5-1 and TRBJ2-1, with 7 bases aligning to TRBD1. Germline V gene sequence: CDR1 SGHRS, CDR2 YFSETQ. The CDR3 runs 14 residues. The V and J ends lost 1 base and 8 bases, in that order; junction bases with no gene match: 6.

This clonotype was seen at least ten times. V and J are TRBV7-2 and TRBJ2-3; no clear D. The J call may not be correct, given that the DNA end is closer to TRBJ2-5. From germline, CDR1 is SGHTA and CDR2 FQGNSA. The CDR3 is 11 residues long. The CDR3 nucleotides read TGTGCCAGCAGCTTAAGAGACACCCAGTACTTC. Encoded protein: CASSLRDTQYF.